Below, one TCR beta chain is given with its context. As yet, its antigen is unknown. The entry originates in a study of blood T cells in healthy people across ages. Overall study findings and caveats: Diversity figures derived from one million T cells were judged to underestimate the true value. The unsorted PBMCs prevented any conclusive comparison of naive versus antigen-experienced cells.

Alongside a J-beta primer mix, a sample-barcoded 5' primer served in a second PCR lasting 7 to 11 cycles. TCRdb reprocessed the 5' RACE reads via MiXCR and lists one record per CDR3 protein. The table records about 1.4 million distinct CDR3 sequences, approximately 59% of them present only once. Every sample had a minimum of 6 million PBMCs isolated. The receptor was isolated from a man aged 18 to 35 in good health. Sequencing used blood.

CDR3 in amino acids: CASSHAGTVLEAFF. CDR3 coding DNA: TGCGCCAGCAGCCACGCCGGGACAGTACTTGAAGCTTTCTTT. This sequence joins TRBV4-1 and TRBJ1-1, with TRBD1 identical over 7 bases. Per germline, CDR1 MGHRA and CDR2 YSYEKL. This CDR3 is built from 14 residues. The junction had 8 bases not matched to a gene; V was cut back by 3 bases and J by 7 bases.